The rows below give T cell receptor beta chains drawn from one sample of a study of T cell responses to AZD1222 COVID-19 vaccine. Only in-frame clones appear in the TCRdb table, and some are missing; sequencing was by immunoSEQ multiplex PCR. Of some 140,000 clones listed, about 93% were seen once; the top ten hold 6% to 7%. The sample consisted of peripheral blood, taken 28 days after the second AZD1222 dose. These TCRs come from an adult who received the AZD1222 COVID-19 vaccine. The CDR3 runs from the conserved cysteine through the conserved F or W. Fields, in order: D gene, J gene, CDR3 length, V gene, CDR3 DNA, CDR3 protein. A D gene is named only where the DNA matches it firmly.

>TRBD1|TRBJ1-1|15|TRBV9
TGTGCCAGCAGCGTAGGGGCAGGGGGTTTAACTGAAGCTTTCTTT
CASSVGAGGLTEAFF
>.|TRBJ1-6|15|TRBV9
TGTGCCAGCAGCGGAGCGGGGGTCTATAATTCACCCCTCCACTTT
CASSGAGVYNSPLHF
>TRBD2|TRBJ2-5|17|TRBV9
TGTGCCAGCAGCGTAGGTACTAGCGGGGGTATGGAGGAGACCCAGTACTTC
CASSVGTSGGMEETQYF
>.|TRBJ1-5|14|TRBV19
TGTGCCAGTAGTACAGATATCCCCAATCAGCCCCAGCATTTT
CASSTDIPNQPQHF
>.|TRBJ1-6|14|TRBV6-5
TGTGCCAGCATACTGGGACACTATAATTCACCCCTCCACTTT
CASILGHYNSPLHF
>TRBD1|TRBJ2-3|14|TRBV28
TGTGCCAGCAGCCTTGACAGGGTACAAGATACGCAGTATTTT
CASSLDRVQDTQYF
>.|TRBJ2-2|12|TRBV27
TGTGCCAGCAGTTACAACACCGGGGAGCTGTTTTTT
CASSYNTGELFF
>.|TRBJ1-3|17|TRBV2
TGTGCCAGCGCGCTCTATGAAAGCCGACACTCTGGAAACACCATATATTTT
CASALYESRHSGNTIYF
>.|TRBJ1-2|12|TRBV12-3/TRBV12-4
TGTGCCAGCAGCCGCCTTACCTATGGCTACACCTTC
CASSRLTYGYTF
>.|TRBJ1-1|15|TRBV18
TGTGCCAGCTCACCAGAAGGGAATATCGTCACTGAAGCTTTCTTT
CASSPEGNIVTEAFF
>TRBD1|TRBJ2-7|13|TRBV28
TGTGCCAGCCTCAAACCAGGGGGAAACGAGCAGTACTTC
CASLKPGGNEQYF
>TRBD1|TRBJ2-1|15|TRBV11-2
TGTGCCAGCAGCCGAAGACAGGGGGCGTTCGATGAGCAGTTCTTC
CASSRRQGAFDEQFF
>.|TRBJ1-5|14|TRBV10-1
TGCGCCAGCAGTGAGGGGGTGGGGCATCAGCCCCAGCATTTT
CASSEGVGHQPQHF
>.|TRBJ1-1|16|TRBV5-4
TGTGCCAGCAGCTTGGGGACCCCCCGGATGAACACTGAAGCTTTCTTT
CASSLGTPRMNTEAFF
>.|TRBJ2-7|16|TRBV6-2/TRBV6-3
TGTGCCAGCAGCAACCGGCCGGTAGGAGGGAACTACGAGCAGTATTTC
CASSNRPVGGNYEQYF
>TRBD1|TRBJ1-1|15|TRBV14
TGTGCCAGCAGCCAAGATAACAGGGGGTGGACTGAAGCTTTCTTT
CASSQDNRGWTEAFF
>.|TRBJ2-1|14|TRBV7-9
TGTGCCAGCAGCTTTAATCCAGGGGCTGGCGAGCAGTTCTTC
CASSFNPGAGEQFF
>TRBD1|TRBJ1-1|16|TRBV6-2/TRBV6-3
TGTGCCAGCAGTTATGGAAGAGGAGGGGGCAACACTGAAGCTTTCTTT
CASSYGRGGGNTEAFF
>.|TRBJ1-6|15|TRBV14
TGTGCCAGCAGCCAAGATTGGGGGAAATTTTCACCCCTCCACTTT
CASSQDWGKFSPLHF
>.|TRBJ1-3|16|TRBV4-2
TGTGCCAGCAGCCAAGGGCCCCCGGGTCCTGGAAACACCATATATTTT
CASSQGPPGPGNTIYF
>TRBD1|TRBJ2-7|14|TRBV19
TGTGCCAGTAGTCCCCGGACAGGGTCGTACGAGCAGTACTTC
CASSPRTGSYEQYF
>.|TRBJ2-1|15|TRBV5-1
TGCGCCAGCAGCCCAGGGCAGGGGGGCTACAATGAGCAGTTCTTC
CASSPGQGGYNEQFF
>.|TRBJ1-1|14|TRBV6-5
TGTGCCAGCAGCCTAGGACCCTTATACACTGAAGCTTTCTTT
CASSLGPLYTEAFF
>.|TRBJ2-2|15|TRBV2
TGTGCCAGCAGAGATGGGGGCCGGGACACCGGGGAGCTGTTTTTT
CASRDGGRDTGELFF
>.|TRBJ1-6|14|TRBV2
TGTGCCAGCAGTTCGAACTCGGGGCATTCACCCCTCCACTTT
CASSSNSGHSPLHF
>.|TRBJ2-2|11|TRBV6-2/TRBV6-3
TGTGCCAGCGGCCACACCGGGGAGCTGTTTTTT
CASGHTGELFF
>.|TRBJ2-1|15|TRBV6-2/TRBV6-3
TGTGCCAGCAGTTACCCCAGTAATTCCTACAATGAGCAGTTCTTC
CASSYPSNSYNEQFF
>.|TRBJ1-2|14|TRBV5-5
TGTGCCAGCAGCTTATACAGGGTGAACTATGGCTACACCTTC
CASSLYRVNYGYTF
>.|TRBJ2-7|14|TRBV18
TGTGCCAGCTCACCACTGGGGACATACTACGAGCAGTACTTC
CASSPLGTYYEQYF
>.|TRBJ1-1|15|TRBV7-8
TGTGCCAGCAGCCTAATGACAGCTATGAACACTGAAGCTTTCTTT
CASSLMTAMNTEAFF
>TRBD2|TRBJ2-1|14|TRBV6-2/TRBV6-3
TGTGCCAGCAGCTTCCCGACTAGCGGGGGCGAGCAGTTCTTC
CASSFPTSGGEQFF
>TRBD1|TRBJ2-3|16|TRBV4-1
TGCGCCAGCAGCCAAACCCCAGGACAGGGCGCAGATACGCAGTATTTT
CASSQTPGQGADTQYF
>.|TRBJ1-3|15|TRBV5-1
TGCGCCAGCAGCTTAGACCTGAACTCTGGAAACACCATATATTTT
CASSLDLNSGNTIYF
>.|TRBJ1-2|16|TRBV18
TGTGCCAGCTCACCACCTTTTTCCCGACGGGGTTATGGCTACACCTTC
CASSPPFSRRGYGYTF
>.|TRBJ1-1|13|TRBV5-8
TGTGCCAGCAGCTTAGAGTTGAACACTGAAGCTTTCTTT
CASSLELNTEAFF
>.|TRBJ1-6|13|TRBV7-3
TGTGCCAGCAGCTTAGACAGGAATTCACCCCTCCACTTT
CASSLDRNSPLHF
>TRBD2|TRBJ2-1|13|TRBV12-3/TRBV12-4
TGTGCCAGCAGTCCGGGACTAGCCATTCGGCAGTTCTTC
CASSPGLAIRQFF
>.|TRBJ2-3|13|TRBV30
TGTGCCTGGAGTACCCTTGGGGGAGATACGCAGTATTTT
CAWSTLGGDTQYF